This T cell receptor beta chain is from a study of T cell responses to AZD1222 COVID-19 vaccine. Germline loops: CDR1 SGHVS, CDR2 FQNEAQ. The ends were cut back, 5 bases at V and 9 bases at J, with 8 bases in the middle. The CDR3 is 11 residues long. Profiled with immunoSEQ multiplex PCR; TCRdb holds only in-frame clones, not every one. The table shows roughly 120,000 clones, with approximately 88% occurring only once. This clonotype was sampled from an adult in good health. The chain carries TRBV7-8 and TRBJ2-1; D ambiguous. The sequencing here drew on peripheral blood, taken on day 0 of AZD1222 vaccination. CDR3 loop: CASSLHAEQFF. For the CDR3, the DNA is TGTGCCAGCAGCCTCCATGCTGAGCAGTTCTTC.